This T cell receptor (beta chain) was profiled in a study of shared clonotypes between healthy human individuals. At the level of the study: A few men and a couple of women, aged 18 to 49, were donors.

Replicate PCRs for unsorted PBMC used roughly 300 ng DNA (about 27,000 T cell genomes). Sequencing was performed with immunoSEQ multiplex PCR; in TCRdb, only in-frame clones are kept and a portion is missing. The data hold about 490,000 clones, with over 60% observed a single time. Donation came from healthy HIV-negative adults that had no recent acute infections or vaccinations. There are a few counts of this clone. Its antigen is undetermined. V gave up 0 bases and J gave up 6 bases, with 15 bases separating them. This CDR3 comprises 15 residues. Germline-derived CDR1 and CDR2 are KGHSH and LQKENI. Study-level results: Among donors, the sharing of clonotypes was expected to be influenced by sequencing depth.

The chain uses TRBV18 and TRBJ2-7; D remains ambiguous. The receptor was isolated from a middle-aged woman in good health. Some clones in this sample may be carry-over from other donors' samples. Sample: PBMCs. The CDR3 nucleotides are TGTGCCAGCTCACCACCGGCCTCCCCCTCGTCCGAGCAGTACTTC. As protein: CASSPPASPSSEQYF.